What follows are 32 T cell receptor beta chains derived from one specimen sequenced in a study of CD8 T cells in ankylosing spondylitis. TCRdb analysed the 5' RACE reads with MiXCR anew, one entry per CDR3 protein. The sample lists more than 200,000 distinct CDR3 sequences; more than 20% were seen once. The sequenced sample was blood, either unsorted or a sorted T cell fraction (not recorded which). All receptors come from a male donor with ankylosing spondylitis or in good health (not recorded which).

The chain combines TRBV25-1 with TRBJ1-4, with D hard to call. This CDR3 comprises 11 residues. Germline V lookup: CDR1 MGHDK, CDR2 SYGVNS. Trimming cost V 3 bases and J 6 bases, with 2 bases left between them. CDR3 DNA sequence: TGTGCCAGCAGTGATGATGAAAAACTGTTTTTT. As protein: CASSDDEKLFF.

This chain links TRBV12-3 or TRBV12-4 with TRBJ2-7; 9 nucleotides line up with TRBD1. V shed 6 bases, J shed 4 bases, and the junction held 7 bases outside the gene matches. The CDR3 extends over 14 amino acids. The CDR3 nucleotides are TGTGCCAGCAGCCTACAGGGGGCAATGTACGAGCAGTACTTC. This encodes CASSLQGAMYEQYF.

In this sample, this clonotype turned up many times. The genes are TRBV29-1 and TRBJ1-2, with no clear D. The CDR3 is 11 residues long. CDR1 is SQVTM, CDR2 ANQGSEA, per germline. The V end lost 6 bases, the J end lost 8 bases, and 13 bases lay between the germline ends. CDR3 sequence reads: CSVVGKVGYTF. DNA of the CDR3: TGCAGCGTCGTGGGAAAGGTCGGCTACACCTTC.

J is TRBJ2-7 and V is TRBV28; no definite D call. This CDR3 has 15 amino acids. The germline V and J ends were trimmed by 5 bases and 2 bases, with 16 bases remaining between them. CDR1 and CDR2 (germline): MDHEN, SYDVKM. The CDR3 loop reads CASSSAWEETYEQYF. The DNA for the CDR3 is TGTGCCAGCAGTAGTGCCTGGGAAGAAACCTACGAGCAGTACTTC.

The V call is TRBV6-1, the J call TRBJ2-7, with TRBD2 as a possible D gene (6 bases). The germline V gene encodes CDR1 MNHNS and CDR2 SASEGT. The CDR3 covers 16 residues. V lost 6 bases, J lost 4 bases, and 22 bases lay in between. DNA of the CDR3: TGTGCCAGCAGAGTTTTTGCCGGCGGGGCAACTTACGAGCAGTACTTC. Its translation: CASRVFAGGATYEQYF.

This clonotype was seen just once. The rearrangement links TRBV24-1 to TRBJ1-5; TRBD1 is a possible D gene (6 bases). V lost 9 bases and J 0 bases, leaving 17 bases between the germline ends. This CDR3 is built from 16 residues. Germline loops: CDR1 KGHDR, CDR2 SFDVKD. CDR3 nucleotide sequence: TGTGCCACCCTAACCCTACAGGGCGATAGCAATCAGCCCCAGCATTTT. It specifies CATLTLQGDSNQPQHF.

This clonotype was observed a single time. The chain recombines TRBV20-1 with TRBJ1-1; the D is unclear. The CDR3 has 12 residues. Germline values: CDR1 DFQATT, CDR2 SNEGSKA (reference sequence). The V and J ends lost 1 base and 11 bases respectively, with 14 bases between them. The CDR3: CSARGPNQRAFF. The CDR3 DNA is TGCAGTGCTAGAGGGCCCAACCAAAGGGCTTTCTTT.

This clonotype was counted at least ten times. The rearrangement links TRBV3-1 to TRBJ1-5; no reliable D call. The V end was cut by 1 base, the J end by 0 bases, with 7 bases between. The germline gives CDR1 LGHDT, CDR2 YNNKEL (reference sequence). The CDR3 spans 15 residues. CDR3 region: CASSQGPNSNQPQHF. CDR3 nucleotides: TGTGCCAGCAGCCAAGGCCCCAATAGCAATCAGCCCCAGCATTTT.

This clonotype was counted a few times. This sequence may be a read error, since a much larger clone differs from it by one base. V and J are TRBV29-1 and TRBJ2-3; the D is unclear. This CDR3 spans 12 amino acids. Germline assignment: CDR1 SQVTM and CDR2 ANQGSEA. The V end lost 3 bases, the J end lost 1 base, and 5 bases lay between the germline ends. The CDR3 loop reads CSVDSGTDTQYF. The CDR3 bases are TGCAGCGTTGACAGCGGCACAGATACGCAGTATTTT.

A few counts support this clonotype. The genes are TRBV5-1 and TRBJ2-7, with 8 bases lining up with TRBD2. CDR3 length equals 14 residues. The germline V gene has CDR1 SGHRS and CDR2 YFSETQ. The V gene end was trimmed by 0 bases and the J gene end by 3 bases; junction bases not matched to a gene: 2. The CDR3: CASSLESGGYEQYF. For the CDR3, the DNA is TGCGCCAGCAGCTTGGAGAGCGGGGGCTACGAGCAGTACTTC. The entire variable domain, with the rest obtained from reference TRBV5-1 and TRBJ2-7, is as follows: KAGVTQTPRYLIKTRGQQVTLSCSPISGHRSVSWYQQTPGQGLQFLFEYFSETQRNKGNFPGRFSGRQFSNSRSEMNVSTLELGDSALYLCASSLESGGYEQYFGPGTRLTVT.

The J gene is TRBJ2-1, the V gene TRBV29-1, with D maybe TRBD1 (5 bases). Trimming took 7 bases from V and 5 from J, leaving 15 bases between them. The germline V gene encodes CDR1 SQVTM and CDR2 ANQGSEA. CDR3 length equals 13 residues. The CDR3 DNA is TGCAGCGCAGCCAGCGACAGAAACAATGAGCAGTTCTTC. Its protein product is CSAASDRNNEQFF.

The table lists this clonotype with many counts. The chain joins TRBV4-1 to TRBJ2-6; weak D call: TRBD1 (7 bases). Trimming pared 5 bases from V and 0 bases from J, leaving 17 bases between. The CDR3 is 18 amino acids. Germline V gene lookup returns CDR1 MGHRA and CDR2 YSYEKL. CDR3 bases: TGCGCCAGCAGCGTATCGGGACAGACTAGCTCTGGGGCCAACGTCCTGACTTTC. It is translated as CASSVSGQTSSGANVLTF.

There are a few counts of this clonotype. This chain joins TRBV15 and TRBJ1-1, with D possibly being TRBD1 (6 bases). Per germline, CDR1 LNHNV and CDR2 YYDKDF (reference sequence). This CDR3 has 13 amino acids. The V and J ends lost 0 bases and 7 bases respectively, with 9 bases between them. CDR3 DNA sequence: TGTGCCACCAGCAGAGAAACAGGGTTTGAAGCTTTCTTT. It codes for CATSRETGFEAFF.

CDR3 amino acids: CSAPPAGGPSYEQYF. In DNA, the CDR3 is TGCAGTGCCCCACCCGCGGGGGGGCCGTCCTACGAGCAGTACTTC. The chain uses TRBV20-1 and TRBJ2-7; TRBD2 agrees at 9 bases. Germline V gene data show CDR1 as DFQATT and CDR2 as SNEGSKA (reference sequence). Trimming removed 6 bases from V and 1 base from J; junction bases left unmatched: 10. This CDR3 is built from 15 residues.

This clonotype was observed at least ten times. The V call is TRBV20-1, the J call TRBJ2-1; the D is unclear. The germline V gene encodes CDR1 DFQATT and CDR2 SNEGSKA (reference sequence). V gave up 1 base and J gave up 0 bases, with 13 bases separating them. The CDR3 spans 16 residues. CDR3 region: CSARVAIVSSYNEQFF. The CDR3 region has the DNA TGCAGTGCTAGAGTTGCGATCGTAAGCTCCTACAATGAGCAGTTCTTC.

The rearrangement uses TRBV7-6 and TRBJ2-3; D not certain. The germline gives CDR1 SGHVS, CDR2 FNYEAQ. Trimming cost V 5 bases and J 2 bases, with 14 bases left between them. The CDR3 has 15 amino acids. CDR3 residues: CASSALGGVTDTQYF. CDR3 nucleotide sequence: TGTGCCAGCAGCGCTCTTGGCGGAGTCACAGATACGCAGTATTTT.

The CDR3 spells CASSVVQGVNEQFF. The CDR3 DNA sequence: TGTGCCAGCAGCGTAGTGCAGGGGGTGAATGAGCAGTTCTTC. V usage is TRBV9 and J usage is TRBJ2-1, with 7 bases identical to TRBD1. V dropped 0 bases and J dropped 7; count of bases not matched to a gene: 4. The CDR3 is 14 amino acids. Germline values: CDR1 SGDLS, CDR2 YYNGEE.

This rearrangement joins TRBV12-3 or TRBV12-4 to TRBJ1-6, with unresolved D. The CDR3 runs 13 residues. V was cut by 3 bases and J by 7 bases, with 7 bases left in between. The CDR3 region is CASSLGLNSPLHF. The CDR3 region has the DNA TGTGCCAGCAGTTTGGGTCTAAATTCACCCCTCCACTTT.

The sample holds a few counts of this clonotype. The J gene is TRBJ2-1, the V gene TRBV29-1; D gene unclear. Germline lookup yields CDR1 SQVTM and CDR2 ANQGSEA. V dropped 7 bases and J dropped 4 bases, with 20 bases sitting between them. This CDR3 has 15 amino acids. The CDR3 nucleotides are TGCAGCGAATGGTTATGTCCCAAACTTTACAATGAGCAGTTCTTC. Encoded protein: CSEWLCPKLYNEQFF.

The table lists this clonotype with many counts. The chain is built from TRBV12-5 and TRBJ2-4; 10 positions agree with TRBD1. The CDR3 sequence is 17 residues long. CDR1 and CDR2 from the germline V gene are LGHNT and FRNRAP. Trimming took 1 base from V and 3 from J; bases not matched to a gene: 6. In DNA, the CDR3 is TGTGCTAGTGGTTTGGGACGGACAGGGGGTCTCAAAAACATTCAGTACTTC. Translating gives CASGLGRTGGLKNIQYF.

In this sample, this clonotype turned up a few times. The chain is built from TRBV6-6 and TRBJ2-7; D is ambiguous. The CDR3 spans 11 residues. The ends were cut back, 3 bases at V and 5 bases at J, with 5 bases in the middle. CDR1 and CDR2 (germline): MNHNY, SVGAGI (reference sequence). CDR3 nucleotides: TGTGCCAGCAGTTATGCCGACGAGCAGTACTTC. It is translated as CASSYADEQYF.

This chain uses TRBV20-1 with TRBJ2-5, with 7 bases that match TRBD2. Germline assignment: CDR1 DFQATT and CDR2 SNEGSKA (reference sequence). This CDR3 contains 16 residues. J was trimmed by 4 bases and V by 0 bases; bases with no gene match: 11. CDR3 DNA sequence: TGCAGTGCTAGAGATCTGTGGGGGGGGAGGGGAGAGACCCAGTACTTC. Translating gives CSARDLWGGRGETQYF.

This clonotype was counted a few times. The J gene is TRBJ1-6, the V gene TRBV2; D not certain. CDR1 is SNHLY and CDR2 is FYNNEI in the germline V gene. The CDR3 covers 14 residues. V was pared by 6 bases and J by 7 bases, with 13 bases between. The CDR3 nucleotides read TGTGCCAGCAGGACTGGAACCCTCAATTCACCCCTCCACTTT. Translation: CASRTGTLNSPLHF.

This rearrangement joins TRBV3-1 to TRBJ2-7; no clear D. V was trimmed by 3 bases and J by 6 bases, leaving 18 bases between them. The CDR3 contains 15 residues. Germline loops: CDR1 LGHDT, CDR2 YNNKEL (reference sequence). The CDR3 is CASSHFSPVQVEQYF. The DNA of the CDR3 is TGTGCCAGCAGCCATTTCAGTCCAGTCCAGGTCGAGCAGTACTTC.

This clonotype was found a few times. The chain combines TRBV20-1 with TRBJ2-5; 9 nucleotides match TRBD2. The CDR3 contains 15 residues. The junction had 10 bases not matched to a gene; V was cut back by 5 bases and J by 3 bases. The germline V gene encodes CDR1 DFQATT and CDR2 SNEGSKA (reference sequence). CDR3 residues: CSAQGRRGGEETQYF. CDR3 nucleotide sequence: TGCAGTGCTCAGGGGCGACGCGGGGGGGAAGAGACCCAGTACTTC.

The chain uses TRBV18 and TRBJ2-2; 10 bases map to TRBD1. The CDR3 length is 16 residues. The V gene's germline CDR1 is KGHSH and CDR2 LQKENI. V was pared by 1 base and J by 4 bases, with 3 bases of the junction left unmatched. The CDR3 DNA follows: TGTGCCAGCTCACCACGACAGGGGGCGACCACCGGGGAGCTGTTTTTT. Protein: CASSPRQGATTGELFF.

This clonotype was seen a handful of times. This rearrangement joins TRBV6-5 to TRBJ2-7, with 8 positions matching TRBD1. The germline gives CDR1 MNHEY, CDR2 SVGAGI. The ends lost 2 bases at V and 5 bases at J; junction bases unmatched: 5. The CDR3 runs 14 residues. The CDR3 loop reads CASSYAGTGDEQYF. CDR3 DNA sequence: TGTGCCAGCAGTTACGCGGGGACAGGCGACGAGCAGTACTTC.

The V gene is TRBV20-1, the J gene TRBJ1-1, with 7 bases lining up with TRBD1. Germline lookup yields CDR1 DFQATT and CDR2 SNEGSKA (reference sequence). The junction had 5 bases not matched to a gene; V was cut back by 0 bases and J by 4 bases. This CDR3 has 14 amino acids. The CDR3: CSARDWSGGTEAFF. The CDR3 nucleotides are TGCAGTGCTAGAGATTGGTCAGGGGGCACTGAAGCTTTCTTT.

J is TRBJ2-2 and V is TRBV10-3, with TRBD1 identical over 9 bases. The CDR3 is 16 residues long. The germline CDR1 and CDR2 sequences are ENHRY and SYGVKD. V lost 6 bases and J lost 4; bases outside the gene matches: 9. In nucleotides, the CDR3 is TGTGCCATCAGAGCCGGGACAGGGAGGGGCACCGGGGAGCTGTTTTTT. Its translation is CAIRAGTGRGTGELFF.

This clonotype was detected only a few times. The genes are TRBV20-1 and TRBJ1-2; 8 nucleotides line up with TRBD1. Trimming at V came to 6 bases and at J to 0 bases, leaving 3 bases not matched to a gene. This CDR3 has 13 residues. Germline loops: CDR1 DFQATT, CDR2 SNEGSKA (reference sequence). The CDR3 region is CSASDRANYGYTF. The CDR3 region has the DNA TGCAGTGCCTCGGACAGGGCTAACTATGGCTACACCTTC.

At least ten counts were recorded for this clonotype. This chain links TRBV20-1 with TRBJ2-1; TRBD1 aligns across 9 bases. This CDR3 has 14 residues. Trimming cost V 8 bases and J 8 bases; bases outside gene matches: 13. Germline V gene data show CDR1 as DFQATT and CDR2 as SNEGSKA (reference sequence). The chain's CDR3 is CSPIRDRDFDEQFF. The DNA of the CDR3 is TGCAGTCCTATCCGGGACAGGGATTTCGATGAGCAGTTCTTC.

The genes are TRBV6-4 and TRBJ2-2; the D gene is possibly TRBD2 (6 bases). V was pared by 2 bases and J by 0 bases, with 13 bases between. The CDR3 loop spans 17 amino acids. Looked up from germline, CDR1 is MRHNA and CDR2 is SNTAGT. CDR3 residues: CASSDPTGGANTGELFF. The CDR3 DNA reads TGTGCCAGCAGTGACCCCACAGGCGGGGCGAACACCGGGGAGCTGTTTTTT.